This T cell receptor beta chain is from a study of shared clonotypes between healthy human individuals. Study results and limitations: Sorted-subset sequencing was shown by rarefaction to be incomplete despite large depth. Clonotypes which were not shared had lower generation probabilities than clonotypes that all four donors shared.

The V end was cut by 4 bases, the J end by 6 bases, with 6 bases between. CDR1 is SQVTM and CDR2 is ANQGSEA in the germline V gene. The CDR3 contains 11 residues. The test was conducted at deep level. TCRdb keeps only in-frame clones here, not all; method: immunoSEQ multiplex PCR. The sample includes 150,000 to 200,000 clones, 65% to 70% of them seen just once. On this clone itself: Its antigen is as yet unknown.

All participating donors were Caucasian adults from Nashville, Tennessee. This sequence joins TRBV29-1 and TRBJ2-2, with unresolved D. Material for sequencing was memory CD4+ T cells sorted from blood. This sample's subset: CD45RA-negative fraction. The sequence came from a young man in good health. The chain's CDR3 is CSVGGAGELFF. Here the CDR3 DNA reads TGCAGCGTTGGTGGCGCCGGGGAGCTGTTTTTT.